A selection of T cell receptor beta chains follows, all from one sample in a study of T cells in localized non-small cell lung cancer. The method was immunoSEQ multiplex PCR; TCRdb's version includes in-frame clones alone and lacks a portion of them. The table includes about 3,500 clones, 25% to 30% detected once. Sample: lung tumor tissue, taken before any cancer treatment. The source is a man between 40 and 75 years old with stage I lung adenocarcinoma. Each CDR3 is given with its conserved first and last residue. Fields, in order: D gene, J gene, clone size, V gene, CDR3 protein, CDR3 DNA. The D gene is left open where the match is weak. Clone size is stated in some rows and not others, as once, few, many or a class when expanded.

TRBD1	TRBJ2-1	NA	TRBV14	CASSQGTGLGYNEQFF	TGTGCCAGCAGCCAAGGGACAGGGCTGGGCTACAATGAGCAGTTCTTC
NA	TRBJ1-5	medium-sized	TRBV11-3	CASSLAVKTHSNQPQHF	TGTGCCAGCAGCTTGGCCGTGAAGACGCATAGCAATCAGCCCCAGCATTTT
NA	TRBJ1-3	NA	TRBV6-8	CASSPGTKGNTIYF	TGTGCCAGCAGTCCCGGGACAAAAGGAAACACCATATATTTT
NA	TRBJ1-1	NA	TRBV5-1	CASSLDGMNTEAFF	TGCGCCAGCAGCTTGGATGGGATGAACACTGAAGCTTTCTTT
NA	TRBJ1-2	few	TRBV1	CASSQDEGTLGGYTF	TGCGCCAGCAGCCAAGATGAAGGGACCCTTGGGGGCTACACCTTC
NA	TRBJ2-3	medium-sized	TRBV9	CASSPREGTFTDTQYF	TGTGCCAGCAGCCCCCGCGAAGGTACATTCACAGATACGCAGTATTTT
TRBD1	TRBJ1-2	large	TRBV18	CASSPDRAYGYTF	TGTGCCAGCTCTCCAGACAGGGCCTATGGCTACACCTTC
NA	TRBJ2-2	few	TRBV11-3	CASSRRVLENTGELFF	TGTGCCAGCAGTCGGAGGGTGCTTGAGAACACCGGGGAGCTGTTTTTT
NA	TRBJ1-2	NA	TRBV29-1	CSVVILGDGYTF	TGCAGCGTTGTTATCCTCGGAGATGGCTACACCTTC
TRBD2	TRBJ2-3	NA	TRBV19	CASSIDPSGGGTDTQYF	TGTGCCAGTAGTATTGATCCTAGCGGAGGCGGGACAGATACGCAGTATTTT
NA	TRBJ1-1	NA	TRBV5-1	CASSPGTLDLEAFF	TGCGCCAGCAGCCCGGGGACACTCGATCTTGAAGCTTTCTTT
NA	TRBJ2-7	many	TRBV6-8	CASSYWDGYEQYF	TGTGCCAGCAGTTATTGGGACGGCTACGAGCAGTACTTC
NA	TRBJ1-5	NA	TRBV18	CASSPLLGAGQPQHF	TGTGCCAGCTCACCACTTTTAGGGGCAGGACAGCCCCAGCATTTT
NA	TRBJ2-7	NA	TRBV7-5	CASSLVSSDGEQYF	TGTGCCAGCAGCTTGGTATCTAGCGATGGCGAGCAGTACTTC
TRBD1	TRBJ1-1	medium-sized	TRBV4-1	CASSQRGQGLNTEAFF	TGCGCCAGCAGCCAGAGGGGACAGGGCTTGAACACTGAAGCTTTCTTT
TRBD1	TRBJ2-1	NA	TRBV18	CASSQSGQGGGNEQFF	TGTGCCAGCTCACAATCGGGACAGGGCGGGGGCAATGAGCAGTTCTTC
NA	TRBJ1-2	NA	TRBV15	CATSRPGSSNYGYTF	TGTGCCACCAGCAGGCCAGGGTCGTCTAACTATGGCTACACCTTC
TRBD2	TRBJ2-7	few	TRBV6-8	CASSYDTASGGSRSEQYF	TGTGCCAGCAGTTACGATACGGCTAGCGGGGGGTCTCGAAGCGAGCAGTACTTC
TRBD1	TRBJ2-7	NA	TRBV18	CASSPDRVSYEQYF	TGTGCCAGCTCACCAGACAGGGTGAGCTACGAGCAGTACTTC
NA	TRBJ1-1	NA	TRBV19	CASSSQTGNTEAFF	TGTGCCAGTAGCTCACAGACAGGGAACACTGAAGCTTTCTTT
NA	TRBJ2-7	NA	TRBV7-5	CASSLQGFAYEQYF	TGTGCCAGCAGCTTGCAGGGGTTCGCCTACGAGCAGTACTTC
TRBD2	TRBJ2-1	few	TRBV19	CASSRTSGTTAYNEQFF	TGTGCCAGTAGTAGGACTAGCGGGACCACCGCCTACAATGAGCAGTTCTTC
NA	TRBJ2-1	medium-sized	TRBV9	CASGVPGFNEQFF	TGTGCCAGCGGCGTGCCCGGCTTCAATGAGCAGTTCTTC
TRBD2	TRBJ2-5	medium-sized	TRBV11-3	CASTFSGGAWETQYF	TGTGCCAGCACCTTTAGCGGGGGGGCCTGGGAGACCCAGTACTTC
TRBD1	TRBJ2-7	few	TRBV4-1	CASSPGNRDRDYEQYF	TGCGCCAGCAGCCCCGGAAACCGGGACAGAGATTACGAGCAGTACTTC
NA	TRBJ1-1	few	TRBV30	CAWSGEGVTEAFF	TGTGCCTGGAGTGGGGAGGGGGTGACTGAAGCTTTCTTT
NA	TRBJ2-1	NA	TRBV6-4	CASEGFYEQFF	TGTGCCAGCGAAGGCTTTTATGAGCAGTTCTTC
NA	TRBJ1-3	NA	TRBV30	CAWQDSGNTIYF	TGTGCCTGGCAGGACTCTGGAAACACCATATATTTT
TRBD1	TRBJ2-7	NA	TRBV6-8	CASRLGQGPSEQYF	TGTGCCAGCAGGCTGGGACAGGGTCCGAGTGAGCAGTACTTC
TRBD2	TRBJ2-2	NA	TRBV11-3	CASSWGLAGTNTGELFF	TGTGCCAGCAGTTGGGGACTAGCGGGAACGAACACCGGGGAGCTGTTTTTT
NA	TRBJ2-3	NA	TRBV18	CASSPRLSEDTQYF	TGTGCCAGCTCACCACGTCTATCTGAGGATACGCAGTATTTT
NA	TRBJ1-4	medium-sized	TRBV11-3	CASSLGGTVFNEKLFF	TGTGCCAGCAGCTTAGGGGGGACGGTCTTCAATGAAAAACTGTTTTTT
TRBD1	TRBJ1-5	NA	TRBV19	CASTDRGYSNQPQHF	TGTGCCAGTACCGACAGGGGGTATAGCAATCAGCCCCAGCATTTT
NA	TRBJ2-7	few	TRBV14	CASSLPDRHYEQYF	TGTGCCAGCAGCCTCCCCGACAGGCATTACGAGCAGTACTTC
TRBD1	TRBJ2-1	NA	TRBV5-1	CASSLYGTDDNEQFF	TGCGCCAGCAGCTTGTACGGGACAGACGACAATGAGCAGTTCTTC
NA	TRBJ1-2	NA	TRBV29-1	CSVGFRGYGYTF	TGCAGCGTGGGCTTTAGGGGCTATGGCTACACCTTC
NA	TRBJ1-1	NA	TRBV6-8	CASRAFGSRGAFF	TGTGCCAGCAGGGCCTTTGGTTCTAGAGGCGCTTTCTTT
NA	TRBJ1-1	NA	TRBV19	CASSILGGGNTEAFF	TGTGCCAGTAGTATTTTAGGTGGGGGTAACACTGAAGCTTTCTTT
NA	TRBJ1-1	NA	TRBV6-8	CASSDRGTSNTEAFF	TGTGCCAGCAGTGACCGAGGGACATCGAACACTGAAGCTTTCTTT
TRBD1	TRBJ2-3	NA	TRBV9	CASSLRDRDTDTQYF	TGTGCCAGCAGCCTCCGGGACAGGGATACAGATACGCAGTATTTT
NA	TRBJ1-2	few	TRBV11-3	CASSLGGNLDYGYTF	TGTGCCAGCAGCTTAGGAGGGAACCTTGACTATGGCTACACCTTC
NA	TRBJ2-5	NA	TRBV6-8	CASSYPPPGSALDETQYF	TGTGCCAGCAGTTACCCCCCTCCGGGTAGCGCTTTAGACGAGACCCAGTACTTC